A single sample gave rise to the 20 T cell receptor beta chains below, sequenced in a study of CD8+CD57+ T cells in acquired aplastic anemia. Genomic DNA served as template for TCR beta VDJ and CDR3 profiling. MiXCR, run by TCRdb on the reads, gives a single entry per CDR3 protein. The profile shows some 220,000 distinct CDR3 sequences, 30% to 40% of them singletons. Sequencing used sorted CD4+, CD8+, or CD8+CD57+ T cells (not recorded which) from PBMCs. Receptors originate from a human donor in good health, serving as a control.

In this sample, this clonotype turned up many times. V gene TRBV6-1 combines with J gene TRBJ1-5; D unclear. The V gene lost 6 bases and the J gene lost 6 bases, with 12 bases spanning the gap. Germline CDR1 is MNHNS and CDR2 is SASEGT. CDR3 size: 13 residues. CDR3 nucleotides: TGTGCCAGCAGCGGTCTGGCAGTTCAGCCCCAGCATTTT. As protein: CASSGLAVQPQHF.

Points on this clonotype: This may stem from a read error, because a much larger clone lies one nucleotide away. The chain recombines TRBV20-1 with TRBJ1-1; D gene ambiguous. The CDR3 totals 12 residues. CDR1 DFQATT and CDR2 SNEGSKA come from the germline V gene (reference sequence). The CDR3 loop reads CSAPNGRGKASF. CDR3 DNA sequence: TGCAGTGCTCCCAATGGGCGGGGAAAGGCTTCCTTT.

This clonotype has a count of ten or more. The J gene is TRBJ2-1, the V gene TRBV20-1, with a tentative D call TRBD1 (6 bases). Germline V gives CDR1 DFQATT, CDR2 SNEGSKA (reference sequence). V gave up 3 bases and J gave up 2 bases, with 14 bases separating them. The CDR3 has 15 amino acids. The CDR3 sequence: CSARQDRRTYNEQFF. For the CDR3, the DNA is TGCAGTGCTAGGCAAGACAGGAGGACCTACAATGAGCAGTTCTTC.

The chain employs TRBV19 and TRBJ1-4; the D is unclear. V was pared by 8 bases and J by 4 bases, with 17 bases between. Germline CDR1 and CDR2: LNHDA and SQIVND (reference sequence). The CDR3 consists of 15 residues. CDR3 in amino acids: CASSRPPGINEKLFF. In DNA, the CDR3 is TGTGCCAGTTCGCGACCCCCGGGAATTAATGAAAAACTGTTTTTT.

V gene TRBV5-5 combines with J gene TRBJ2-7; a possible D gene is TRBD1 (6 bases). Germline CDR1 is SGHKS and CDR2 is YYEKEE (reference sequence). Trimming removed 4 bases from V and 6 bases from J, with 17 bases in between. The CDR3 is 14 amino acids. The CDR3 DNA reads TGTGCCAGCAGCCACAACCAAGGGGGAGCCGAGCAGTACTTC. Its protein is CASSHNQGGAEQYF.

This clonotype has only a few counts. This chain links TRBV12-3 or TRBV12-4 with TRBJ1-3, with D hard to call. Trimming removed 5 bases at V and 10 bases at J, with 12 bases between. The CDR3 is 12 amino acids. The CDR3 protein is CASSRESATIYF. For the CDR3, the DNA is TGTGCCAGCAGTAGAGAGAGCGCGACCATATATTTT.

This clonotype was seen at least ten times. This chain uses TRBV19 with TRBJ2-2; either TRBD1 or TRBD2 may fit D (5 bases each). Germline CDR1 and CDR2: LNHDA and SQIVND (reference sequence). V lost 3 bases and J lost 6, with 11 bases in between. The CDR3 covers 14 residues. The DNA of the CDR3 is TGTGCCAGTAGTATTTGGGGGAGCCCCGGGGAGCTGTTTTTT. It yields the protein CASSIWGSPGELFF.

This clonotype came up a few times. The chain is built from TRBV5-5 and TRBJ1-6; TRBD1 might be the D (5 bases). In germline, CDR1 is SGHKS, CDR2 YYEKEE (reference sequence). This CDR3 contains 15 residues. Trimming pared 4 bases from V and 8 bases from J, leaving 16 bases between. Here the CDR3 DNA reads TGTGCCAGCAGCCCCATCGGGGGGTCTGATTCACCCCTCCACTTT. Translation gives CASSPIGGSDSPLHF.

The chain uses TRBV11-2 and TRBJ2-5; 10 bases align to TRBD1. CDR3 length equals 18 residues. CDR1 is SGHAT and CDR2 is FQNNGV in the germline V gene. V was clipped by 5 bases and J by 7 bases; unmatched bases: 19. The CDR3 DNA sequence: TGTGCCAGCAGCCAAGAGTTCCTGGGACAGGGGTCGATGGGGACCCAGTACTTC. Its translation is CASSQEFLGQGSMGTQYF.

This clonotype was counted ten times or more. The rearrangement links TRBV7-2 to TRBJ2-7; unclear D gene. Germline loops: CDR1 SGHTA, CDR2 FQGNSA. The CDR3 is 14 amino acids. Deletions cut 2 bases from V and 5 bases from J, with 13 bases between. DNA for the CDR3: TGTGCCAGCAGCTTATACGGGCTGACCAACGAGCAGTACTTC. This encodes CASSLYGLTNEQYF.

This clonotype is deemed medium-sized. The chain's CDR3 is CAISDGGSPLHF. The CDR3 region has the DNA TGTGCCATCAGTGACGGGGGGTCACCCCTCCACTTT. The chain links TRBV10-3 to TRBJ1-6; perhaps TRBD1 as D (5 bases). V lost 3 bases and J 10 bases, leaving 7 bases between the germline ends. Germline CDR1 reads ENHRY; CDR2 reads SYGVKD. The CDR3 contains 12 residues.

This chain links TRBV12-3 or TRBV12-4 with TRBJ2-7; D perhaps matches TRBD2 (6 bases). The CDR3 loop spans 16 amino acids. V was clipped by 2 bases and J by 3 bases, with 17 bases between them. Here the CDR3 DNA reads TGTGCCAGCAGTTTAAGGGGTTGGAGGGAAAGCTACGAGCAGTACTTC. The encoded protein is CASSLRGWRESYEQYF.

CDR3 bases: TGCAGTGTTGAACCGGGACAGGGGTACGAGCAGTACTTC. It is translated as CSVEPGQGYEQYF. This chain links TRBV20-1 with TRBJ2-7; 10 bases map to TRBD1. Germline V gives CDR1 DFQATT, CDR2 SNEGSKA (reference sequence). Germline trimming cut 7 bases from V and 4 bases from J; bases unmatched to any gene: 7. The CDR3 is 13 residues long.

This clonotype showed up many times. This chain links TRBV5-1 with TRBJ2-5, with no clear D. Germline lookup yields CDR1 SGHRS and CDR2 YFSETQ. V was trimmed by 4 bases and J by 3 bases, leaving 13 bases between them. The CDR3 runs 14 residues. The CDR3 DNA reads TGCGCCAGCAGCAGTTTAGGTTGGGAAGAGACCCAGTACTTC. Protein product: CASSSLGWEETQYF.

The chain links TRBV7-2 to TRBJ2-5, with 8 bases aligning to TRBD1. The CDR3 loop spans 15 amino acids. V shed 5 bases, J shed 4 bases, and the junction held 9 bases outside the gene matches. CDR1 is SGHTA and CDR2 is FQGNSA in the germline V gene. The CDR3 nucleotides are TGTGCCAGCAGCGTCTACAGGGGGGCTGGAGAGACCCAGTACTTC. It codes for CASSVYRGAGETQYF. Full variable domain (rest looked up from reference TRBV7-2 and TRBJ2-5): GAGVSQSPSNKVTEKGKDVELRCDPISGHTALYWYRQSLGQGLEFLIYFQGNSAPDKSGLPSDRFSAERTGGSVSTLTIQRTQQEDSAVYLCASSVYRGAGETQYFGPGTRLLVL.

This clonotype was detected many times. The V call is TRBV25-1, the J call TRBJ1-1; perhaps TRBD1 as D (6 bases). The CDR3 totals 14 residues. V gave up 4 bases and J gave up 3 bases, with 12 bases separating them. Germline V lookup: CDR1 MGHDK, CDR2 SYGVNS. The CDR3 reads CASSVGGFDTEAFF. Here the CDR3 DNA reads TGTGCCAGCAGTGTGGGGGGCTTCGACACTGAAGCTTTCTTT.

In this sample, this clonotype turned up a few times. This chain links TRBV15 with TRBJ2-7; 7 positions match TRBD1. The CDR3 is 15 amino acids. Per the germline V gene, CDR1 is LNHNV and CDR2 is YYDKDF (reference sequence). V gave up 0 bases and J gave up 6 bases; unmatched junction bases: 8. The CDR3 sequence is CATSRDHQGVGEQYF. DNA of the CDR3: TGTGCCACCAGCAGAGATCATCAGGGGGTGGGCGAGCAGTACTTC.

The chain couples TRBV6-1 to TRBJ1-2; D unclear. CDR1 and CDR2 (germline): MNHNS, SASEGT. CDR3 size: 12 residues. Trimming shortened V by 6 bases and J by 4 bases, and 9 bases separated the two germline ends. CDR3: CASRLGRYGYTF. CDR3 DNA: TGTGCCAGCAGACTGGGTCGCTATGGCTACACCTTC.

This clonotype has more than one count but fewer than ten. Just one base apart from a much larger clone, this may be a read error. This CDR3 reads CASTGLAGVYNEQFF. The CDR3, as DNA: TGTGCCAGCACCGGACTAGCGGGAGTCTACAATGAGCAGTTCTTC. The V and J genes are TRBV12-3 or TRBV12-4 and TRBJ2-1; TRBD2 agrees at 13 bases. Germline trimming cut 7 bases from V and 3 bases from J; bases unmatched to any gene: 3. The CDR3 spans 15 residues.

This clonotype appeared many times. The gene calls are TRBV7-9 and TRBJ1-2; D uncertain. The CDR3 contains 13 residues. From germline, CDR1 is SEHNR and CDR2 FQNEAQ (reference sequence). Trimming left V 6 bases short and J 2 bases short, with 10 bases between. For the CDR3, the DNA is TGTGCCAGCAGTTCTCAACCCAACTATGGCTACACCTTC. Translated, it gives CASSSQPNYGYTF.